The present TCR beta chain was sequenced within a study of shared clonotypes between healthy human individuals. Study-wide findings and caveats: Apart from blood, nothing was sampled; tissue repertoires likely differ. In contrast to clonotypes shared by all four donors, non-shared clonotypes had lower generation probabilities.

Method: immunoSEQ multiplex PCR; TCRdb's copy keeps in-frame clones and lacks some. The data show 950,000 to 1,200,000 clones, around 77% seen once. At least ten counts were recorded for this clone. What it binds is unknown. The CDR3 loop spans 16 amino acids. The V gene's germline CDR1 is MNHEY and CDR2 SVGAGI. Trimming removed 4 bases at V and 6 bases at J, with 19 bases between. The chain employs TRBV6-5 and TRBJ2-1, with a possible D match to TRBD2 (5 bases). Material for sequencing was memory CD4+ T cells from PBMCs. The subset here: CD45RA-negative fraction. The receptor's source is a man between 18 and 35 years old in good health. Some clones in this sample may be carry-over from other donors' samples. This CDR3 reads CASSSWATRYSNEQFF. CDR3 in DNA: TGTGCCAGCAGTTCCTGGGCCACTAGATACAGCAATGAGCAGTTCTTC.